This T cell receptor beta chain was sequenced in a study of CD4+ T cells in melanoma (dated by TCRdb to between 2022 and 2023). Some background on the complete study: Neoantigen-specific CD4+ T cells in human melanoma were investigated in the study. What the work shows at the level of the full study, not this receptor alone: According to the report, neoantigen-specific CD4+ T cells in melanoma displayed diverse differentiation states. Neoantigen-specific CD4+ T cells were reported to be correlated with the function of CD8+ T cells, macrophages and B cells.

Regarding this clone: No cognate antigen has been identified for it. Base qualities are not provided; no much larger clone lies one nucleotide away.

Receptor amplification or capture employed the immunoSEQ multiplex PCR assay. Imported from immuneACCESS, the table was reduced by TCRdb to in-frame sequences with V and J called. These copies leave out some clones; in studies compared against another copy, an unresolved V gene accounts for under half, and the cause of the remainder is not known. In all, the sample holds 3,500 to 4,500 clones, and around 78% of those were seen once. The leading ten clones occupy approximately 12% of the sample. The donors were melanoma patients. The CDR3, from cysteine to phenylalanine, totals 17 residues. The DNA shown is the 51-base CDR3, in frame from base 1. For this chain, trimming is 0 bases at the V end and 8 bases at the J end, and the number of junction bases without a gene match is 10. Taken from the germline V gene, the CDR1 and CDR2 loops are LGHNA and YSLEER.

The source material was tumor tissue. This clonotype was sampled from a human donor with melanoma. The receptor chain draws on TRBV4-3 and TRBJ2-4; TRBD1 aligns with 10 central bases. The DNA sequence is given as TGCGCCAGCAGCCAAGATAGGACAGGGGGAGGTAGGGACATTCAGTACTTC. Its coded protein is CASSQDRTGGGRDIQYF.